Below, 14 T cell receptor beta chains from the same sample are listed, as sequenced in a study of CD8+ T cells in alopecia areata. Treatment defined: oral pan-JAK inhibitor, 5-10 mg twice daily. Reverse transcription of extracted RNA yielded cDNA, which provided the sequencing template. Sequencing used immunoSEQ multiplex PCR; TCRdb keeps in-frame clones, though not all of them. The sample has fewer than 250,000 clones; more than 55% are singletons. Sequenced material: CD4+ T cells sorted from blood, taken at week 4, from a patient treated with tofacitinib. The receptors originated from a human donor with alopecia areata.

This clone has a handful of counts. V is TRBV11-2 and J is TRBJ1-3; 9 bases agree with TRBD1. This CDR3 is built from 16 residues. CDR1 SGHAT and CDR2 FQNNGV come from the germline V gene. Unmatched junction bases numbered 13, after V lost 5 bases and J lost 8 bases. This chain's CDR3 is CASSGPGQGQAHTIYF. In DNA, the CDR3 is TGTGCCAGCAGCGGTCCGGGACAGGGCCAAGCGCACACCATATATTTT. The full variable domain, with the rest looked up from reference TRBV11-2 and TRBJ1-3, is EAGVAQSPRYKIIEKRQSVAFWCNPISGHATLYWYQQILGQGPKLLIQFQNNGVVDDSQLPKDRFSAERLKGVDSTLKIQPAKLEDSAVYLCASSGPGQGQAHTIYFGEGSWLTVV.

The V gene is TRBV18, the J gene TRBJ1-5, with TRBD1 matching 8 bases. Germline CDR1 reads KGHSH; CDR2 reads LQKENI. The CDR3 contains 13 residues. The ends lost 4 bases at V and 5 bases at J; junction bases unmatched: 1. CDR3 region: CASSQDRDQPQHF. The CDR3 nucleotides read TGTGCCAGCTCACAGGACAGGGATCAGCCCCAGCATTTT. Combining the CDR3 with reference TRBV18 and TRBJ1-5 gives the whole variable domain NAGVMQNPRHLVRRRGQEARLRCSPMKGHSHVYWYRQLPEEGLKFMVYLQKENIIDESGMPKERFSAEFPKEGPSILRIQQVVRGDSAAYFCASSQDRDQPQHFGDGTRLSIL.

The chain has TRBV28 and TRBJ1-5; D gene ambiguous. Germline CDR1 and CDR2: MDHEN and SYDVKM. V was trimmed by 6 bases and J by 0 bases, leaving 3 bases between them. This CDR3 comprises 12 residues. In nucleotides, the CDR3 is TGTGCCAGCAGAACTAGCAATCAGCCCCAGCATTTT. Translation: CASRTSNQPQHF.

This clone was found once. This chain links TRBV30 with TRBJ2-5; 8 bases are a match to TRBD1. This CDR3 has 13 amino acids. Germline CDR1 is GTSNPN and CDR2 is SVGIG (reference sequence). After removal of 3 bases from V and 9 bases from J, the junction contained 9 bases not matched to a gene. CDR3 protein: CAWRPTGAAAQYF. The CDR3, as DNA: TGTGCCTGGAGACCGACAGGGGCGGCGGCCCAGTACTTC.

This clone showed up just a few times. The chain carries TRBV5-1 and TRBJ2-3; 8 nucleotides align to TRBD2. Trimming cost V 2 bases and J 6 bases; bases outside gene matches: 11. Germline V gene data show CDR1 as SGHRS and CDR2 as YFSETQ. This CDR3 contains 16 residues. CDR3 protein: CASSLLSAERGDTQYF. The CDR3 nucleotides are TGCGCCAGCAGCTTACTCTCTGCAGAGCGGGGGGATACGCAGTATTTT. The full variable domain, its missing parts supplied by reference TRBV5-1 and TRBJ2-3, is KAGVTQTPRYLIKTRGQQVTLSCSPISGHRSVSWYQQTPGQGLQFLFEYFSETQRNKGNFPGRFSGRQFSNSRSEMNVSTLELGDSALYLCASSLLSAERGDTQYFGPGTRLTVL.

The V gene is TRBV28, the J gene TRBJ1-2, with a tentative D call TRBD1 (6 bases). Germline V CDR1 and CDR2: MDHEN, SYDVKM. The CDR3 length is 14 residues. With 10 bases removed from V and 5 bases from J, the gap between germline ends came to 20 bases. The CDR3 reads CATFGTSEGYGYTF. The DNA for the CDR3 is TGTGCCACCTTCGGGACATCCGAAGGTTATGGCTACACCTTC.

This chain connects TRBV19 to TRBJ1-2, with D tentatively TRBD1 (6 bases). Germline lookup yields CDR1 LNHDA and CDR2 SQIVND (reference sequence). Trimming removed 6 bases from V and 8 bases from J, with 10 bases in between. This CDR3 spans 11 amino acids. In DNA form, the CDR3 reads TGTGCCAGTAGGGACAGTGCGGGCTACACCTTC. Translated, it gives CASRDSAGYTF.

The CDR3 protein is CSVEPGGFRETQYF. In nucleotides, the CDR3 is TGCAGCGTTGAGCCCGGGGGATTCAGAGAGACCCAGTACTTC. The rearrangement uses TRBV29-1 and TRBJ2-5, with D maybe TRBD2 (6 bases). Trimming removed 3 bases at V and 4 bases at J, with 15 bases between. CDR1 and CDR2 from the germline V gene are SQVTM and ANQGSEA. The length of the CDR3 is 14 residues.

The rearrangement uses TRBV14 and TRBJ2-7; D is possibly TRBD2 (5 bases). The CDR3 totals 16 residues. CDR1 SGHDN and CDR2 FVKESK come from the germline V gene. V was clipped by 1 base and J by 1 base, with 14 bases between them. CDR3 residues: CASSQVGPRGSYEQYF. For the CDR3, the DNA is TGTGCCAGCAGCCAAGTTGGGCCAAGAGGGTCCTACGAGCAGTACTTC.

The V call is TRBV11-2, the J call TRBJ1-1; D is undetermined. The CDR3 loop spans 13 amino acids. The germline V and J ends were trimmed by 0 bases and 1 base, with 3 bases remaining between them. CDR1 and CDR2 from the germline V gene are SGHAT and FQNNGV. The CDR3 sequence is CASSLERNTEAFF. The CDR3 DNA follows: TGTGCCAGCAGCTTAGAAAGGAACACTGAAGCTTTCTTT.

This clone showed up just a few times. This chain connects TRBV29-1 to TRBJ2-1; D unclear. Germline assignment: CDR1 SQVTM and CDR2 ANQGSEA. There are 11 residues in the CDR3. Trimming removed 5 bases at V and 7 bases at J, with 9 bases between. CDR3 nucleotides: TGCAGCGTTTTAGTATCGAATGAGCAGTTCTTC. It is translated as CSVLVSNEQFF.

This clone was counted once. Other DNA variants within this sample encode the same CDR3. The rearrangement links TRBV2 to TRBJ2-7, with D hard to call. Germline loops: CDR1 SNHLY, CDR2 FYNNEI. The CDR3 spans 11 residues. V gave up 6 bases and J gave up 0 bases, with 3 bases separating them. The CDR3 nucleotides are TGTGCCAGCAGCCGCTCCTACGAGCAGTACTTC. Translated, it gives CASSRSYEQYF.

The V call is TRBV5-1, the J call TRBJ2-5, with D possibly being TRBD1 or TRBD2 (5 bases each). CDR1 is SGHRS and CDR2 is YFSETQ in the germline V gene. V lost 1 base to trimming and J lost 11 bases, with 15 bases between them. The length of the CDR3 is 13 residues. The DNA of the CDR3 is TGCGCCAGCAGCTTGCTGGGACCGGCTGAGCAGTACTTC. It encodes CASSLLGPAEQYF. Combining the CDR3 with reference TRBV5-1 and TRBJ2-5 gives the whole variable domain KAGVTQTPRYLIKTRGQQVTLSCSPISGHRSVSWYQQTPGQGLQFLFEYFSETQRNKGNFPGRFSGRQFSNSRSEMNVSTLELGDSALYLCASSLLGPAEQYFGPGTRLLVL.

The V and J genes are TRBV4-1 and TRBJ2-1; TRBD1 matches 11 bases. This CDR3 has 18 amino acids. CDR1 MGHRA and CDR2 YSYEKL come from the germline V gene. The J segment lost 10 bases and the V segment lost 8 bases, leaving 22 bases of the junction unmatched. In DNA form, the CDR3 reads TGCGCCAGCGGGACGGACAGGGGGCGCGCGGCCGCTCTGAGCGAGCAGTTCTTC. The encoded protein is CASGTDRGRAAALSEQFF.